One and the same sample provided the 19 T cell receptor beta chains below, sequenced in a study of blood T cell repertoires in COVID-19. Sequencing used immunoSEQ multiplex PCR; TCRdb keeps in-frame clones, though not all of them. The repertoire consists of about 200,000 clones, with about four fifths occurring once and the leading ten covering about 7.2%. What was sequenced was peripheral blood. The receptors shown here come from a man in his fifties or sixties with acute or convalescent COVID-19.

This clone showed up just a few times. The CDR3 reads CASSWGDRGGLEPQHF. DNA for the CDR3: TGCGCCAGCAGCTGGGGGGACAGGGGTGGTTTAGAGCCCCAGCATTTT. This chain connects TRBV5-1 to TRBJ1-5; 10 bases map to TRBD1. Germline V gene lookup returns CDR1 SGHRS and CDR2 YFSETQ. Trimming cost V 3 bases and J 8 bases; bases outside gene matches: 11. The length of the CDR3 is 16 residues. Variable domain in full (rest from reference TRBV5-1 and TRBJ1-5): KAGVTQTPRYLIKTRGQQVTLSCSPISGHRSVSWYQQTPGQGLQFLFEYFSETQRNKGNFPGRFSGRQFSNSRSEMNVSTLELGDSALYLCASSWGDRGGLEPQHFGDGTRLSIL.

This chain uses TRBV5-1 with TRBJ2-1; D is undetermined. CDR3 length: 16 amino acids. Trimming took 1 base from V and 2 from J, leaving 13 bases between them. Germline CDR1 and CDR2: SGHRS and YFSETQ. The DNA of the CDR3 is TGCGCCAGCAGCTTGCGGCTAGTTGTCGCCTACAATGAGCAGTTCTTC. Translation: CASSLRLVVAYNEQFF.

There are many counts of this clone. This chain connects TRBV21-1 to TRBJ2-2; whether TRBD2, the table's D call, matches the DNA was not checked. TRBV21-1 is reported as a pseudogene. The CDR3 spans 13 residues. The CDR3 here is CASTTPEAGELFF. For the CDR3, the DNA is TGTGCCAGCACTACCCCAGAGGCCGGGGAGCTGTTTTTT.

The chain links TRBV19 to TRBJ2-6, with TRBD2 identical over 14 bases. The CDR3 totals 18 residues. CDR1 LNHDA and CDR2 SQIVND come from the germline V gene (reference sequence). V trimming: 5 bases; J trimming: 2 bases; junction bases outside the gene matches: 5. CDR3 protein: CASSPLGLAGAGANVLTF. CDR3 nucleotides: TGTGCCAGTAGTCCCTTGGGACTAGCGGGAGCTGGGGCCAACGTCCTGACTTTC.

The chain is built from TRBV21-1 and TRBJ2-2; no DNA check was done on the table's D call, TRBD1. TRBV21-1 is a documented pseudogene. The CDR3 totals 16 residues. The CDR3 DNA follows: TGTGCCAGCAGCCACCGGGACAGGGGAGTAACCGGGGAGCTGTTTTTT. Encoded protein: CASSHRDRGVTGELFF.

V is TRBV29-1 and J is TRBJ2-2; D may be TRBD1 (6 bases). Trimming shortened V by 5 bases and J by 2 bases, and 12 bases separated the two germline ends. Germline CDR1 SQVTM, CDR2 ANQGSEA. The CDR3 is 14 amino acids. The CDR3 DNA reads as TGCAGCGTTCTGCAGGGGCGAAACACCGGGGAGCTGTTTTTT. It yields the protein CSVLQGRNTGELFF.

This chain links TRBV24-1 with TRBJ2-1; 7 bases line up with TRBD1. Germline CDR1 KGHDR, CDR2 SFDVKD. The CDR3 covers 14 residues. V was clipped by 3 bases and J by 5 bases; unmatched bases: 3. DNA for the CDR3: TGTGCCACCAGTGATGCACAGGGGAACAATGAGCAGTTCTTC. Its protein is CATSDAQGNNEQFF.

V and J are TRBV24-1 and TRBJ1-1, with D perhaps TRBD1 (5 bases). The germline V and J ends were trimmed by 2 bases and 4 bases, with 13 bases remaining between them. Germline CDR1 and CDR2: KGHDR and SFDVKD. CDR3 length equals 15 residues. CDR3 region: CATSDSRQGGTEAFF. For the CDR3, the DNA is TGTGCCACCAGTGATTCGAGGCAGGGAGGCACTGAAGCTTTCTTT.

This chain uses TRBV6-5 with TRBJ2-7; 10 positions match TRBD2. The trim removed 8 bases at V and 4 bases at J, leaving 11 bases unmatched. CDR3 length: 15 amino acids. Germline CDR1 is MNHEY and CDR2 is SVGAGI. CDR3 nucleotide sequence: TGTGCCAGCTCGAGCGGGAGGGCCCCACCATACGAGCAGTACTTC. This encodes CASSSGRAPPYEQYF.

The chain recombines TRBV7-2 with TRBJ1-3; D remains unclear. The V end was cut by 1 base, the J end by 10 bases, with 8 bases between. The CDR3 contains 12 residues. Germline CDR1 and CDR2: SGHTA and FQGNSA. The CDR3 loop is CASSLEAGTIYF. The CDR3 bases are TGTGCCAGCAGCTTAGAGGCGGGGACCATATATTTT. Full variable domain (rest looked up from reference TRBV7-2 and TRBJ1-3): GAGVSQSPSNKVTEKGKDVELRCDPISGHTALYWYRQSLGQGLEFLIYFQGNSAPDKSGLPSDRFSAERTGGSVSTLTIQRTQQEDSAVYLCASSLEAGTIYFGEGSWLTVV.

The rearrangement joins TRBV6-6 to TRBJ1-2; 9 bases fit TRBD1. The V segment lost 4 bases and the J segment 4 bases; nucleotides outside the gene matches: 1. The germline V gene has CDR1 MNHNY and CDR2 SVGAGI (reference sequence). This CDR3 is 13 amino acids long. Here the CDR3 reads CASSSQGAYGYTF. The CDR3 DNA reads as TGTGCCAGCAGTTCACAGGGGGCCTATGGCTACACCTTC.

The chain couples TRBV2 to TRBJ1-5; D unresolved. The germline V gene has CDR1 SNHLY and CDR2 FYNNEI. The CDR3 loop spans 16 amino acids. Trimming took 2 bases from V and 1 from J, leaving 12 bases between them. This CDR3 reads CASSERPGESNQPQHF. CDR3 DNA sequence: TGTGCCAGCAGTGAAAGACCCGGGGAGAGCAATCAGCCCCAGCATTTT.

The rearrangement links TRBV6-5 to TRBJ1-2; 10 bases fit TRBD1. Germline CDR1 reads MNHEY; CDR2 reads SVGAGI. V lost 10 bases, J lost 6 bases, and 11 bases stayed unmatched. This CDR3 spans 14 amino acids. The CDR3 spells CATSDRGDRDGYTF. The DNA for the CDR3 is TGTGCCACCTCGGACAGGGGGGATAGAGATGGCTACACCTTC.

This CDR3 reads CASSLRGSGNTIYF. Here the CDR3 DNA reads TGTGCCAGCAGCTTAAGAGGTTCTGGAAACACCATATATTTT. This chain links TRBV7-8 with TRBJ1-3, with D hard to call. The CDR3 totals 14 residues. V dropped 2 bases and J dropped 1 base, with 6 bases sitting between them. Germline assignment: CDR1 SGHVS and CDR2 FQNEAQ.

The CDR3 protein is CASRVYPLAESSYNEQFF. The CDR3 DNA is TGTGCCAGCCGTGTCTATCCCTTAGCGGAGAGCTCCTACAATGAGCAGTTCTTC. The V gene is TRBV6-1, the J gene TRBJ2-1, with a tentative D call TRBD2 (6 bases). The CDR3 has 18 residues. Between the trimmed V and J ends, which lost 8 bases and 0 bases, there was a span of 23 bases. Germline lookup yields CDR1 MNHNS and CDR2 SASEGT.

This sequence joins TRBV19 and TRBJ2-2; D is possibly TRBD1 (6 bases). Germline-derived CDR1 and CDR2 are LNHDA and SQIVND (reference sequence). This CDR3 comprises 14 residues. Trimming left V 6 bases short and J 4 bases short, with 12 bases between. For the CDR3, the DNA is TGTGCCAGTAGAGCCAGGGGTATCACCGGGGAGCTGTTTTTT. Amino acids: CASRARGITGELFF.

V usage is TRBV24-1 and J usage is TRBJ2-2; no clear D. Trimming stripped 1 base from V and 4 bases from J, with 9 bases between. Germline CDR1 is KGHDR and CDR2 is SFDVKD. The CDR3 covers 15 residues. The CDR3 DNA sequence: TGTGCCACCAGTGATTTAGGAGTCACCACCGGGGAGCTGTTTTTT. It translates to CATSDLGVTTGELFF.

The chain combines TRBV5-4 with TRBJ2-3; weak D call: TRBD2 (6 bases). V gave up 3 bases and J gave up 6 bases, with 17 bases separating them. The germline V gene encodes CDR1 SGHNT and CDR2 YYREEE (reference sequence). The CDR3 covers 15 residues. The CDR3 reads CASSSAGGGTDTQYF. The CDR3 nucleotides are TGTGCCAGCAGCTCGGCGGGTGGCGGGACGGATACGCAGTATTTT.

V gene TRBV6-4 combines with J gene TRBJ2-6, with D maybe TRBD2 (5 bases). The CDR3 spans 22 residues. The germline V and J ends were trimmed by 0 bases and 0 bases, with 24 bases remaining between them. Looked up from germline, CDR1 is MRHNA and CDR2 is SNTAGT. In nucleotides, the CDR3 is TGTGCCAGCAGTGACTCGGGAGCCCTGAACGGTTATGGTTTCTCTGGGGCCAACGTCCTGACTTTC. It translates to CASSDSGALNGYGFSGANVLTF.